The 9 T cell receptor beta chains listed next were all sequenced from one sample in a study of OX40 agonist ivuxolimab in advanced cancers. Using immunoSEQ multiplex PCR, the repertoire was profiled, and TCRdb retains in-frame clones only, with some absent. Among about 76,000 clones listed, around nine tenths were seen once. Sequences were derived from CD4+ or CD8+ T cells sorted from blood, sampled in a trial of the OX40 agonist ivuxolimab. These receptors originate from an adult with an advanced solid tumor such as melanoma, head and neck, liver or kidney cancer.

The gene calls are TRBV27 and TRBJ2-7, with 8 nucleotides matching TRBD1. This CDR3 has 14 residues. Germline values: CDR1 MNHEY, CDR2 SMNVEV (reference sequence). After removal of 7 bases from V and 4 bases from J, the junction contained 9 bases not matched to a gene. The CDR3 DNA reads as TGTGCCAGCAAAGAGGACAGGGCTAGGTACGAGCAGTACTTC. Protein sequence: CASKEDRARYEQYF.

The chain carries TRBV5-1 and TRBJ1-1; D gene unclear. This CDR3 comprises 12 residues. The germline V and J ends were trimmed by 2 bases and 4 bases, with 6 bases remaining between them. Germline V lookup: CDR1 SGHRS, CDR2 YFSETQ. CDR3 nucleotide sequence: TGCGCCAGCAGCTTACGGAGCACTGAAGCTTTCTTT. Its translation is CASSLRSTEAFF.

On this clone: The junction does not match germline at one end; this may be a read error. At the DNA level, this CDR3 is encoded by other sequences in the same sample as well. In DNA form, the CDR3 reads TGCGCCAGCAGCCCAGGAGTGTACAATGAGCAGTTCTTC. The encoded protein is CASSPGVYNEQFF. The chain has TRBV27 and TRBJ2-1; D gene uncertain. From germline, CDR1 is MNHEY and CDR2 SMNVEV (reference sequence). This CDR3 has 13 amino acids.

The chain recombines TRBV7-9 with TRBJ1-2, with D unresolved. V was clipped by 1 base and J by 4 bases, with 10 bases between them. This CDR3 contains 14 residues. CDR1 is SEHNR and CDR2 is FQNEAQ in the germline V gene (reference sequence). The CDR3 DNA sequence: TGTGCCAGCAGCTTAGTCGGCCTGCCCTATGGCTACACCTTC. It encodes CASSLVGLPYGYTF.

This chain uses TRBV13 with TRBJ2-3, with a possible D match to TRBD2 (6 bases). Deletions cut 5 bases from V and 6 bases from J, with 18 bases between. The CDR3 runs to 15 residues. Germline CDR1 and CDR2: PRHDT and FYEKMQ (reference sequence). CDR3 region: CASSPNPSDGDTQYF. The CDR3 DNA sequence: TGTGCCAGCAGCCCTAATCCTAGCGACGGGGATACGCAGTATTTT.

The V and J genes are TRBV4-1 and TRBJ2-7, with D unresolved. The V end lost 2 bases, the J end lost 7 bases, and 12 bases lay between the germline ends. CDR1 is MGHRA and CDR2 is YSYEKL in the germline V gene. CDR3 length equals 13 residues. In nucleotides, the CDR3 is TGCGCCAGCAGCCAAATCCACAGTACTGAGCAGTACTTC. Its translation is CASSQIHSTEQYF.

The chain is built from TRBV18 and TRBJ2-7; perhaps D is TRBD1 or TRBD2 (5 bases each). The CDR3 loop spans 16 amino acids. V lost 4 bases, J lost 0 bases, and 16 bases lay in between. The germline CDR1 and CDR2 sequences are KGHSH and LQKENI. The CDR3 nucleotides read TGTGCCAGCTCACGGAGAGGGGATATACCCTCCTACGAGCAGTACTTC. This sequence encodes CASSRRGDIPSYEQYF.

Note on this clone: Other DNA variants within this sample encode the same CDR3. This chain connects TRBV10-3 to TRBJ2-7; the match to TRBD1 covers 7 bases. Germline V lookup: CDR1 ENHRY, CDR2 SYGVKD. V was clipped by 1 base and J by 7 bases; unmatched bases: 1. This CDR3 is built from 12 residues. The CDR3 spells CAISEYRGEQYF. CDR3 nucleotides: TGTGCCATCAGTGAGTACAGGGGTGAGCAGTACTTC.

V usage is TRBV27 and J usage is TRBJ2-3; D call uncertain. Trimming cost V 3 bases and J 2 bases, with 6 bases left between them. CDR1 and CDR2 from the germline V gene are MNHEY and SMNVEV (reference sequence). This CDR3 contains 13 residues. Here the CDR3 DNA reads TGTGCCAGCAGTTTGGGCGACACAGATACGCAGTATTTT. This translates into CASSLGDTDTQYF.